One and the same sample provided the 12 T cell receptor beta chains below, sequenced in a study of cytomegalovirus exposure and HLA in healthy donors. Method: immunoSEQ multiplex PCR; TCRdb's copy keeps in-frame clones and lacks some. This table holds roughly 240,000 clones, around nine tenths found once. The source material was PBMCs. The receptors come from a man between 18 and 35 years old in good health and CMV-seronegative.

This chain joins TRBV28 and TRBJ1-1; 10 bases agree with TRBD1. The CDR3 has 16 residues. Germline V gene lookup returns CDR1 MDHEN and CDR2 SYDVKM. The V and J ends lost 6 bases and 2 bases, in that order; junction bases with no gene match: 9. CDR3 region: CASSRAGTGDNTEAFF. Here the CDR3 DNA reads TGTGCCAGCAGCCGAGCCGGGACAGGGGATAACACTGAAGCTTTCTTT.

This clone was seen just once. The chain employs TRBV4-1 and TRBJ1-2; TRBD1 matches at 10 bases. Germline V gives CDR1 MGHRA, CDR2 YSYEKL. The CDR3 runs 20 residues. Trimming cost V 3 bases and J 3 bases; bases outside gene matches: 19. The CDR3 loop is CASSQNTQMRDRGWDYGYTF. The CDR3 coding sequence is TGCGCCAGCAGCCAGAATACACAAATGCGGGACAGGGGTTGGGACTATGGCTACACCTTC.

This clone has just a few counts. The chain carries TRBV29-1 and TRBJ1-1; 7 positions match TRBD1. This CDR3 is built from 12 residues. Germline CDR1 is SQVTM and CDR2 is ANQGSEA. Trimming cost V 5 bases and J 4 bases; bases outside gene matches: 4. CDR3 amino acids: CSVLAGGTEAFF. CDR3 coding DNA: TGCAGCGTTCTGGCAGGGGGCACTGAAGCTTTCTTT. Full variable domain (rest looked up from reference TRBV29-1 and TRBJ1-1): SAVISQKPSRDICQRGTSLTIQCQVDSQVTMMFWYRQQPGQSLTLIATANQGSEATYESGFVIDKFPISRPNLTFSTLTVSNMSPEDSSIYLCSVLAGGTEAFFGQGTRLTVV.

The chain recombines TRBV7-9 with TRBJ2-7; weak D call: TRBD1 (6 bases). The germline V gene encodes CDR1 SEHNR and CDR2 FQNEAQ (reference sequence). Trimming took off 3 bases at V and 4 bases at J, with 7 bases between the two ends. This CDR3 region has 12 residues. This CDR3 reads CASSFGQYEQYF. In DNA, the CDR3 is TGTGCCAGCAGCTTTGGACAGTACGAGCAGTACTTC.

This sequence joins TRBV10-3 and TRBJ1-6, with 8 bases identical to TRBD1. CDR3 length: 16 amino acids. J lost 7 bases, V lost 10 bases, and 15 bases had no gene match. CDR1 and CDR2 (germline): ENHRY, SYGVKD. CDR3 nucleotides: TGTGCCACACGGGGGATCGACAGGGGACGAAATTCACCCCTCCACTTT. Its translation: CATRGIDRGRNSPLHF.

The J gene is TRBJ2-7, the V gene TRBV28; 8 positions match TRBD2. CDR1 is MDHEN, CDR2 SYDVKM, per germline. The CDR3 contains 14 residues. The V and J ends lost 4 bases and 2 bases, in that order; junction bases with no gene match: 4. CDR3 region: CASSSTGGAYEQYF. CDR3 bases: TGTGCCAGCAGTTCAACCGGGGGGGCCTACGAGCAGTACTTC.

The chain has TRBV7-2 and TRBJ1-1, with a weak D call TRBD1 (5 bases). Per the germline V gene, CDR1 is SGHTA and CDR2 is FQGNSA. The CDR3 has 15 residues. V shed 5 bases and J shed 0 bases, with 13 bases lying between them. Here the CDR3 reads CASSALGVMNTEAFF. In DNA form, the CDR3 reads TGTGCCAGCAGCGCCTTAGGGGTTATGAACACTGAAGCTTTCTTT.

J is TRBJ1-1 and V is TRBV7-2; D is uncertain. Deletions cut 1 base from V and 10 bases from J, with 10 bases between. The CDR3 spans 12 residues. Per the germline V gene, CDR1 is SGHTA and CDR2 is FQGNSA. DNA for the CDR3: TGTGCCAGCAGCTTAGGTGAAGGGAGAGCTTTCTTT. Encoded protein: CASSLGEGRAFF.

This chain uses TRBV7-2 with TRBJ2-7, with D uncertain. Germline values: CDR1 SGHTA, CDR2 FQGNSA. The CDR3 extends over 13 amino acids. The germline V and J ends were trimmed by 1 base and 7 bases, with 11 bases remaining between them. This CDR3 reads CASSLEVLREQYF. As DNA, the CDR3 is TGTGCCAGCAGCTTAGAAGTGTTGAGGGAGCAGTACTTC.

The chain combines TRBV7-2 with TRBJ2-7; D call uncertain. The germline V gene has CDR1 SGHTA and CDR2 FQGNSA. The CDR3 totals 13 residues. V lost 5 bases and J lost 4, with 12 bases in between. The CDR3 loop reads CASSHPGPYEQYF. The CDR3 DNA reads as TGTGCCAGCAGCCACCCCGGTCCGTACGAGCAGTACTTC.

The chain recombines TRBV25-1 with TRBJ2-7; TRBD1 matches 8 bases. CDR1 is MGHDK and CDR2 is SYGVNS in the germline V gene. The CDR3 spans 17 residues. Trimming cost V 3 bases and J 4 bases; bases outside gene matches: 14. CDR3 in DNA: TGTGCCAGCAGTGAGTGGGCAAGACAGGGGTTTACTTACGAGCAGTACTTC. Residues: CASSEWARQGFTYEQYF.

This CDR3 reads CASSHLMSGLAYEQYF. CDR3 in DNA: TGCGCCAGCAGCCATCTCATGAGCGGGCTGGCCTACGAGCAGTACTTC. The rearrangement links TRBV4-1 to TRBJ2-7, with TRBD2 as a possible D gene (6 bases). CDR1 and CDR2 from the germline V gene are MGHRA and YSYEKL. With 3 bases removed from V and 2 bases from J, the gap between germline ends came to 17 bases. The CDR3 contains 16 residues.